The rows below give T cell receptor beta chains drawn from one sample of a study of regulatory T cells in long-lasting Graves disease. A single record per CDR3 protein comes from TCRdb applying MiXCR to the multiplex PCR reads. Of hundreds of thousands of distinct CDR3 sequences in the sample, around 21% were seen once. The input for sequencing was peripheral blood mononuclear cells (PBMCs), taken when the disease was refractory, from a patient treated with antithyroid drugs. The receptors derive from a female donor with Graves disease. Both conserved end residues are part of each CDR3. A D gene is named only where the DNA matches it firmly. For some rows the clone size is stated as once, few or many, or as a class when expanded; others skip it.

J: TRBJ2-1
size: once
V: TRBV28
D: TRBD2
DNA: TGTGCCAGCAGTTCCCGACAAGGACTAGCGGGGATGGACAATGGGCAGTTCTTC
CDR3: CASSSRQGLAGMDNGQFF

J: TRBJ1-2
size: many
V: TRBV28
D: .
DNA: TGTGCCAGCAGCCCCGGGACGGACCTCTATGGCTACACCTTC
CDR3: CASSPGTDLYGYTF

J: TRBJ2-2
size: few
V: TRBV20-1
D: TRBD2
DNA: TGCAGTGCTAGAGATCGGACTAGCGGGAGGCATACCGGGGAGCTGTTTTTT
CDR3: CSARDRTSGRHTGELFF

J: TRBJ1-1
size: many
V: TRBV9
D: .
DNA: TGTGCCAGCAGCCCCGGACACCCGAACACTGAAGCTTTCTTT
CDR3: CASSPGHPNTEAFF

J: TRBJ2-2
size: .
V: TRBV20-1
D: TRBD2
DNA: TGCAGTGCTAAGCTAGCGGGAACCGTCGGGGAGCTGTTTTTT
CDR3: CSAKLAGTVGELFF

J: TRBJ1-5
size: .
V: TRBV18
D: .
DNA: TGTGCCAGCTCCGACACGGATAGCAATCAGCCCCAGCATTTT
CDR3: CASSDTDSNQPQHF

J: TRBJ1-1
size: many
V: TRBV12-3/TRBV12-4
D: TRBD1
DNA: TGTGCCAGCAGTTTACAGACAGGGCCCTCTGAAGCTTTCTTT
CDR3: CASSLQTGPSEAFF

J: TRBJ2-7
size: few
V: TRBV19
D: TRBD2
DNA: TGTGCCAGTAGTATCACTAGCGGCTACGAGCAGTACTTC
CDR3: CASSITSGYEQYF

J: TRBJ2-2
size: few
V: TRBV5-1
D: TRBD1
DNA: TGCGCCAGCAGCCCAAGGGGACAGGGCGGCACCGGGGAGCTGTTTTTT
CDR3: CASSPRGQGGTGELFF

J: TRBJ1-2
size: few
V: TRBV12-3/TRBV12-4
D: .
DNA: TGTGCCAGCAGTTCCTCCCTCATAAACTATGGCTACACCTTC
CDR3: CASSSSLINYGYTF

J: TRBJ2-1
size: few
V: TRBV3-1
D: TRBD2
DNA: TGTGCCAGCAGCTCAGGACTAGCGGGCTCGAGGGGTTACAATGAGCAGTCCTTC
CDR3: CASSSGLAGSRGYNEQSF

J: TRBJ2-5
size: many
V: TRBV28
D: .
DNA: TGTGCCAGCAGATTTCCACCCCGTGAGACCCAGTACTTC
CDR3: CASRFPPRETQYF

J: TRBJ2-5
size: few
V: TRBV20-1
D: .
DNA: TGCAGTGCTAGAAGCATCCTAGGGGTGGAGGAGGAGACCCAGTACTTC
CDR3: CSARSILGVEEETQYF

J: TRBJ2-2
size: .
V: TRBV4-3
D: .
DNA: TGCGCCAGCAGCCAAGCCCCCGGACCCCAGACCGGGGAGCTGTTTTTT
CDR3: CASSQAPGPQTGELFF

J: TRBJ1-1
size: .
V: TRBV2
D: .
DNA: TGTGCCAGCAGTTCACTGGGACATCCAAACACTGAAGCTTTCTTT
CDR3: CASSSLGHPNTEAFF

J: TRBJ2-5
size: many
V: TRBV29-1
D: .
DNA: TGCAGCGCTGCCCCATCGGGGGAGAAAGCAGAGACCCAGTACTTC
CDR3: CSAAPSGEKAETQYF

J: TRBJ1-1
size: .
V: TRBV20-1
D: .
DNA: TGCAGTGCTATGGGACTGACAAACACTGAAGCTTTCTTT
CDR3: CSAMGLTNTEAFF

J: TRBJ2-5
size: many
V: TRBV2
D: TRBD2
DNA: TGTGCCAGCAGTGAACAGGGAGGGGAGACCCAGTACTTC
CDR3: CASSEQGGETQYF

J: TRBJ2-7
size: many
V: TRBV12-3/TRBV12-4
D: .
DNA: TGTGCCAGCAGTCCCGTGGGTTTTTACGAGCAGTACTTC
CDR3: CASSPVGFYEQYF

J: TRBJ1-1
size: .
V: TRBV10-3
D: .
DNA: TGTGCCATCAGCGCAGGGACCACTGAAGCTTTCTTT
CDR3: CAISAGTTEAFF

J: TRBJ2-5
size: many
V: TRBV7-2
D: TRBD2
DNA: TGTGCCAGCAGCCTTAGCGGGATTGAGACCCAGTACTTC
CDR3: CASSLSGIETQYF

J: TRBJ2-7
size: .
V: TRBV5-1
D: .
DNA: TGCGCCAGCAGCTTGGACCCCCCACAGGGAACCTCGGAAGAGCAGTACTTC
CDR3: CASSLDPPQGTSEEQYF

J: TRBJ2-7
size: many
V: TRBV2
D: .
DNA: TGTGCCAGCAGGGTAAGACAGAATGAGCAGTACTTC
CDR3: CASRVRQNEQYF

J: TRBJ2-7
size: many
V: TRBV6-2/TRBV6-3
D: TRBD2
DNA: TGTGCCAGCAGTTACAGGGGCGGGAGGGAATACGAGCAGTACTTC
CDR3: CASSYRGGREYEQYF

J: TRBJ2-7
size: many
V: TRBV12-3/TRBV12-4
D: TRBD2
DNA: TGTGCCAGCAGTCCAGTAGCGGGGCTAACCTACGAGCAGTACTTC
CDR3: CASSPVAGLTYEQYF

J: TRBJ2-5
size: many
V: TRBV13
D: .
DNA: TGTGCCAGCAGCAACGGACCTCAAGAGACCCAGTACTTC
CDR3: CASSNGPQETQYF

J: TRBJ2-3
size: .
V: TRBV7-2
D: TRBD2
DNA: TGTGCCAGCAGCTTCGAGGGGTACGGGACTACTAGCACAGATACGCAGTATTTT
CDR3: CASSFEGYGTTSTDTQYF

J: TRBJ2-7
size: many
V: TRBV5-1
D: .
DNA: TGCGCCAGCAGCTTGGAACCACGCAACGAGCAGTACTTC
CDR3: CASSLEPRNEQYF

J: TRBJ2-2
size: .
V: TRBV6-5
D: .
DNA: TGTGCCAGCAGTTACGGAGGGACTCTGCAGGGAGAGCTGTTTTTT
CDR3: CASSYGGTLQGELFF

J: TRBJ2-7
size: few
V: TRBV4-3
D: TRBD2
DNA: TGCGCCAGCAGCCAAGATAGGACTAGCGGGGGCTACGAGCAGTACTTC
CDR3: CASSQDRTSGGYEQYF

J: TRBJ2-2
size: .
V: TRBV14
D: .
DNA: TGTGCCAGCAGCCAGGGAAATAAAGCCGGGGAGCTGTTTTTT
CDR3: CASSQGNKAGELFF

J: TRBJ2-3
size: .
V: TRBV27
D: .
DNA: TGTGCCAGCAGTGTTTTTGGGGGGAACACAGATACGCAGTATTTT
CDR3: CASSVFGGNTDTQYF

J: TRBJ1-5
size: few
V: TRBV7-9
D: .
DNA: TGTGCCAGCAGCAGGGACGCCAATCAGCCCCAGCATTTT
CDR3: CASSRDANQPQHF

J: TRBJ1-5
size: .
V: TRBV19
D: TRBD1
DNA: TGTGCCAGTAGTGTCTCAGGGGGAAATCAGCCCCAGCATTTT
CDR3: CASSVSGGNQPQHF

J: TRBJ2-5
size: .
V: TRBV6-1
D: TRBD1
DNA: TGTGCCAGCAGTGAATTTACTCAGGGAGACAGGGCGGAGGAGACCCAGTACTTC
CDR3: CASSEFTQGDRAEETQYF

J: TRBJ2-7
size: many
V: TRBV12-3/TRBV12-4
D: .
DNA: TGTGCCAGCAGTTTAGGGGTATCGGGGCTTGTTAACTTC
CDR3: CASSLGVSGLVNF

J: TRBJ1-2
size: .
V: TRBV4-1
D: TRBD1
DNA: TGCGCCAGCAGCCCCACCCCCACAGGGGGCAACTACTATGGCTACACCTTC
CDR3: CASSPTPTGGNYYGYTF

J: TRBJ1-5
size: .
V: TRBV15
D: .
DNA: TGTGCCACCAGCTGGGGAATCAGCAATCAGCCCCAGCATTTT
CDR3: CATSWGISNQPQHF

J: TRBJ2-5
size: once
V: TRBV29-1
D: TRBD1
DNA: TGCAGCGCTGGGAGACAGGGACCCTTCGGGACCCAGTACTTC
CDR3: CSAGRQGPFGTQYF

J: TRBJ2-2
size: .
V: TRBV20-1
D: TRBD2
DNA: TGCAGTGCTAGAGACACCTCCAGATCTTGGCAGCGGGGCGGGGAGCTGTTTTTT
CDR3: CSARDTSRSWQRGGELFF

J: TRBJ2-5
size: many
V: TRBV12-5
D: TRBD1
DNA: TGTGCTAGTGGTCCCCGACAGGGTGGAGAGACCCAGTACTTC
CDR3: CASGPRQGGETQYF

J: TRBJ1-3
size: once
V: TRBV19
D: .
DNA: TGTGCCAGTAGTACCCCTCGGACCTTCTCTGGAAACACCATATATTTT
CDR3: CASSTPRTFSGNTIYF

J: TRBJ1-3
size: many
V: TRBV6-2/TRBV6-3
D: .
DNA: TGTGCCAGCAGTGAAATGGGGACGGGACTCTCTGGAAACACCATATATTTT
CDR3: CASSEMGTGLSGNTIYF

J: TRBJ2-5
size: many
V: TRBV12-3/TRBV12-4
D: TRBD2
DNA: TGTGCCAGCAGTCCTAGCGGTATCCGCGGGGAAGAGACCCAGTACTTC
CDR3: CASSPSGIRGEETQYF

J: TRBJ1-5
size: many
V: TRBV12-3/TRBV12-4
D: TRBD1
DNA: TGTGCCAGCAGTTTAGGACAGGGAGGGAGCAATCAGCCCCAGCATTTT
CDR3: CASSLGQGGSNQPQHF

J: TRBJ2-5
size: .
V: TRBV7-9
D: .
DNA: TGTGCCAGCAGCTCCCCGGGACACCCTCAAGAGACCCAGTACTTC
CDR3: CASSSPGHPQETQYF

J: TRBJ2-7
size: many
V: TRBV18
D: .
DNA: TGTGCCAGCTCACCACCGGGTCTCAGGGGGGCCGAGCAGTACTTC
CDR3: CASSPPGLRGAEQYF

J: TRBJ2-5
size: few
V: TRBV12-5
D: .
DNA: TGTGCTAGTGGTTTGTCCCGCCCGTTGGGGGCAGAGATCCAGTACTTC
CDR3: CASGLSRPLGAEIQYF

J: TRBJ2-1
size: .
V: TRBV6-2/TRBV6-3
D: TRBD2
DNA: TGTGCCAGCTCTAGACTAGCGGGAGCTTCTAGTTACAATGAGCAGTTCTTC
CDR3: CASSRLAGASSYNEQFF

J: TRBJ1-4
size: many
V: TRBV7-2
D: .
DNA: TGTGCCAGCAGCACGGGGTACGGGGAAAAACTGTTTTTT
CDR3: CASSTGYGEKLFF

J: TRBJ1-2
size: many
V: TRBV7-8
D: .
DNA: TGTGCCAGCAGCTTAGCAGGGGGAAACTATGGCTACACCTTC
CDR3: CASSLAGGNYGYTF

J: TRBJ2-5
size: many
V: TRBV20-1
D: TRBD2
DNA: TGCAGTGCAAGTTACGATAGCGGGACCCAAGAGACCCAGTACTTC
CDR3: CSASYDSGTQETQYF

J: TRBJ2-2
size: few
V: TRBV19
D: TRBD1
DNA: TGTGCCAGTAGTACGGACAGGGTTTTCACCGGGGAGCTGTTTTTT
CDR3: CASSTDRVFTGELFF

J: TRBJ1-5
size: many
V: TRBV28
D: TRBD1
DNA: TGTGCCAGTCTTCAGGGGGCTAAAAGCAATCAGCCCCAGCATTTT
CDR3: CASLQGAKSNQPQHF

J: TRBJ1-2
size: many
V: TRBV27
D: .
DNA: TGTGCCAGCAGTTTCCGGGACACCACTAACTATGGCTACACCTTC
CDR3: CASSFRDTTNYGYTF

J: TRBJ2-3
size: .
V: TRBV20-1
D: .
DNA: TGCAGTGCTAGAGGAAGACAGAACACAGATACGCAGTATTTT
CDR3: CSARGRQNTDTQYF

J: TRBJ2-4
size: .
V: TRBV12-3/TRBV12-4
D: .
DNA: TGTGCCAGCAGTTTACGGCAAGCCAAAAACATTCAGTACTTC
CDR3: CASSLRQAKNIQYF

J: TRBJ1-6
size: many
V: TRBV30
D: .
DNA: TGTGCCTGGATCACACAATCAAATAATTCACCCCTCCACTTT
CDR3: CAWITQSNNSPLHF

J: TRBJ1-4
size: many
V: TRBV7-9
D: .
DNA: TGTGCCAGCAGCTTAGAGTCAGGGTTAAGTGAAAAACTGTTTTTT
CDR3: CASSLESGLSEKLFF

J: TRBJ1-2
size: many
V: TRBV12-3/TRBV12-4
D: .
DNA: TGTGCCAGCAGTTTAAAGTTAGGAGCAGGGAGCCATGGCTACACCTTC
CDR3: CASSLKLGAGSHGYTF